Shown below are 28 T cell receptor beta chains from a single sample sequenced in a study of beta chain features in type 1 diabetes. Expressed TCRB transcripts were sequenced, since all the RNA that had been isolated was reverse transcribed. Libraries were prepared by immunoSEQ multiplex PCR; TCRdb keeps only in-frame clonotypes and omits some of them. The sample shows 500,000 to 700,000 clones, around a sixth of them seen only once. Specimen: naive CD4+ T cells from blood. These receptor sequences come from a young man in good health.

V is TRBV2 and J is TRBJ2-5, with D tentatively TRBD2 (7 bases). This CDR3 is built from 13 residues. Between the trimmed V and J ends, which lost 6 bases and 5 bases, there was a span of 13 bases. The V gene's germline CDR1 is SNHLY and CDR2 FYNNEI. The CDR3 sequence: CASSGGRPETQYF. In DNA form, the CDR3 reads TGTGCCAGCAGCGGGGGGCGGCCCGAGACCCAGTACTTC.

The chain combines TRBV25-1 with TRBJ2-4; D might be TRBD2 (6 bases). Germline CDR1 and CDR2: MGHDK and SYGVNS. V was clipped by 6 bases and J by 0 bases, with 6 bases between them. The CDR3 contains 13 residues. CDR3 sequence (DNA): TGTGCCAGCAGGGGGGGAGCCAAAAACATTCAGTACTTC. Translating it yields CASRGGAKNIQYF.

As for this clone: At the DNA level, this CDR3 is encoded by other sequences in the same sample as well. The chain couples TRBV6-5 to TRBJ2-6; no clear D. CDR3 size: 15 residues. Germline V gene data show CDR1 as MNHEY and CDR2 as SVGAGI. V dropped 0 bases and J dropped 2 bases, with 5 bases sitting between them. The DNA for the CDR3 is TGTGCCAGCAGTTACTCTGGTACTGGGGCCAACGTCCTGACTTTC. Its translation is CASSYSGTGANVLTF.

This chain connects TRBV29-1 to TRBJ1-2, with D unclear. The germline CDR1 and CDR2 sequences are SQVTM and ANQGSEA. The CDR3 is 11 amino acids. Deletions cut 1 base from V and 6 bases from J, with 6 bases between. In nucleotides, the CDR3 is TGCAGCGTTGAAGGCCCCCATGGCTACACCTTC. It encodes CSVEGPHGYTF.

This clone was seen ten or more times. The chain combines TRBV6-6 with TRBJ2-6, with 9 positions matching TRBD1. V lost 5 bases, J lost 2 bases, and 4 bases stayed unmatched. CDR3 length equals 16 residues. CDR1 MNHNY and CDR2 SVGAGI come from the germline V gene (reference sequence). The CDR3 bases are TGTGCCAGCAGTCAGGGACAGGGCACTGGGGCCAACGTCCTGACTTTC. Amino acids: CASSQGQGTGANVLTF.

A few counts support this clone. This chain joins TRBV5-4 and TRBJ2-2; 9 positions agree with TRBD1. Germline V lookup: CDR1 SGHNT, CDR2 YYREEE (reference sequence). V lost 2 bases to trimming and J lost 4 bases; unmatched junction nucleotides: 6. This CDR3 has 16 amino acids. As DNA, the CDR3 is TGTGCCAGCAGCTTCGGACAGGGGCAGACCACCGGGGAGCTGTTTTTT. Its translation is CASSFGQGQTTGELFF.

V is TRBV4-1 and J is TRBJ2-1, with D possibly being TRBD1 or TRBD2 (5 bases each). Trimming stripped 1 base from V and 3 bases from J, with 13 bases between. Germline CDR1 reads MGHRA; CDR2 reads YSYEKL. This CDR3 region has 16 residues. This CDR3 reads CASSQVRGGHYNEQFF. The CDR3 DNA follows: TGCGCCAGCAGCCAAGTTCGGGGCGGGCACTACAATGAGCAGTTCTTC.

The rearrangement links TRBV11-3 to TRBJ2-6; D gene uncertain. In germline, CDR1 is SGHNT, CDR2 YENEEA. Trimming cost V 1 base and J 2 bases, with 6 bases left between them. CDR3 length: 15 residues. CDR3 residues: CASSLGQAGANVLTF. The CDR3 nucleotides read TGTGCCAGCAGCTTAGGGCAGGCTGGGGCCAACGTCCTGACTTTC.

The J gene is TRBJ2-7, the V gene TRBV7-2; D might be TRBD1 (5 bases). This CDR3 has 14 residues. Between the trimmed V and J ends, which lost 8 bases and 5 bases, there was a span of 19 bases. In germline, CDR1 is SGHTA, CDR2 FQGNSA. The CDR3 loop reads CASGLIKRGNEQYF. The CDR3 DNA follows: TGTGCCAGCGGCCTTATTAAAAGGGGAAACGAGCAGTACTTC.

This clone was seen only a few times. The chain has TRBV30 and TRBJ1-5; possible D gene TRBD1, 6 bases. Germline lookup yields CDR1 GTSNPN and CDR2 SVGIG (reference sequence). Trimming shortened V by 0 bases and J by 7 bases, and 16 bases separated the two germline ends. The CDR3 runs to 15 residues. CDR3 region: CAWSVEGQGWQPQHF. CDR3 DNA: TGTGCCTGGAGTGTAGAAGGGCAGGGGTGGCAGCCCCAGCATTTT.

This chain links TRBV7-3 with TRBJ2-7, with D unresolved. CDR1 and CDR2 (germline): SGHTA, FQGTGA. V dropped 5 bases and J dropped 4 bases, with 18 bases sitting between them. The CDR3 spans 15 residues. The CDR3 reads CASSPGPNTQYEQYF. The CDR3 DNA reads TGTGCCAGCAGCCCCGGTCCGAACACGCAGTACGAGCAGTACTTC.

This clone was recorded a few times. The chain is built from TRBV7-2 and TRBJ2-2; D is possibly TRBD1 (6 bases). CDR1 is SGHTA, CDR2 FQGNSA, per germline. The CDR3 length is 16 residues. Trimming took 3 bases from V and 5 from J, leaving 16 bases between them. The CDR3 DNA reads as TGTGCCAGCAGCTTCATGGCGACAGGCCAAACCGGGGAGCTGTTTTTT. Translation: CASSFMATGQTGELFF.

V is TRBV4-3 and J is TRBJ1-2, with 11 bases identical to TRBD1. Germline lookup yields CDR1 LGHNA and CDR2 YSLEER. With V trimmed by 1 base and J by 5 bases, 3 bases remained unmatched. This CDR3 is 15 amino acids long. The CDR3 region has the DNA TGCGCCAGCAGCCAAGTTTGGGACAGGGGGTATGGCTACACCTTC. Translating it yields CASSQVWDRGYGYTF.

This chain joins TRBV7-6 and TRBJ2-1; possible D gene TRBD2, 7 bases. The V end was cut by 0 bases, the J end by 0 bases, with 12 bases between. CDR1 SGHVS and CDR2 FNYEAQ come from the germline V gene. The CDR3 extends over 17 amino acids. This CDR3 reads CASSLAWRGHSYNEQFF. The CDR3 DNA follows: TGTGCCAGCAGCTTAGCGTGGCGGGGGCACTCCTACAATGAGCAGTTCTTC.

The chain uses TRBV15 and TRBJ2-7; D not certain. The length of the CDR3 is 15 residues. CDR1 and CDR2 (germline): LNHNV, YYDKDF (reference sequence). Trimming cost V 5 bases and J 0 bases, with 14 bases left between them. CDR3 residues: CATSSPGSRSYEQYF. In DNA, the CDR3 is TGTGCCACCAGCTCACCTGGCAGCCGCTCCTACGAGCAGTACTTC.

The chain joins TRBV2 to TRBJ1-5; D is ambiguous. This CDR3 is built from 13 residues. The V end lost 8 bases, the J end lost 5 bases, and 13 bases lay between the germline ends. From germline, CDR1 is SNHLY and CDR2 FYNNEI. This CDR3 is CASRRGPYQPQHF. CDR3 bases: TGTGCCAGCCGACGGGGTCCCTATCAGCCCCAGCATTTT.

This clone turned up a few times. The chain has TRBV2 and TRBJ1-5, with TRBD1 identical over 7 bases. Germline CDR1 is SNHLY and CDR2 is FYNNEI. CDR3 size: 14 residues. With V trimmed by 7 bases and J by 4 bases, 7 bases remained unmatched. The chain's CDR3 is CASNRGLGNQPQHF. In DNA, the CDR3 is TGTGCCAGCAATAGGGGGCTGGGGAATCAGCCCCAGCATTTT.

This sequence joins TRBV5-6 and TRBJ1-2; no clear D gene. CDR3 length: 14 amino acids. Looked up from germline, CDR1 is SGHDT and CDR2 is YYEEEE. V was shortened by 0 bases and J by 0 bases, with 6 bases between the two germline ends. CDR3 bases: TGTGCCAGCAGCTTGGCCCCAGCTAACTATGGCTACACCTTC. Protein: CASSLAPANYGYTF.

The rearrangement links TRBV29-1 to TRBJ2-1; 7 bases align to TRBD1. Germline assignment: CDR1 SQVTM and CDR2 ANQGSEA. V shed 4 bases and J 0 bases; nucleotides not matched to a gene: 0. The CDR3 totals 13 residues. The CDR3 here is CSVGDSSYNEQFF. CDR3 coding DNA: TGCAGCGTTGGGGACAGCTCCTACAATGAGCAGTTCTTC.

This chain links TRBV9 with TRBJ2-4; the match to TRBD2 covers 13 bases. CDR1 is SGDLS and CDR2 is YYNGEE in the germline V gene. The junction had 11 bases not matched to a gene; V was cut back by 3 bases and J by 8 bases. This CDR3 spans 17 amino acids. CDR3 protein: CASSARTSGSYRDIQYF. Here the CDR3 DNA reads TGTGCCAGCAGCGCCCGGACTAGCGGGAGCTATAGGGACATTCAGTACTTC.

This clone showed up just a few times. The CDR3 sequence is CASTYRGPTSNQPQHF. Here the CDR3 DNA reads TGTGCCAGCACCTACCGGGGACCGACTAGCAATCAGCCCCAGCATTTT. The chain employs TRBV25-1 and TRBJ1-5, with TRBD1 as a possible D gene (5 bases). Trimming stripped 7 bases from V and 0 bases from J, with 16 bases between. Germline V gene lookup returns CDR1 MGHDK and CDR2 SYGVNS. The CDR3 has 16 amino acids.

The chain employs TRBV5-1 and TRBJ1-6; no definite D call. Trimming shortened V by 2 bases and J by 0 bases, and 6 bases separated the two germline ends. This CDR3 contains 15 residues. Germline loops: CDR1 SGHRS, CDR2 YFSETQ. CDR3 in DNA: TGCGCCAGCAGCTTCGCAACCTCCTATAATTCACCCCTCCACTTT. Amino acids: CASSFATSYNSPLHF.

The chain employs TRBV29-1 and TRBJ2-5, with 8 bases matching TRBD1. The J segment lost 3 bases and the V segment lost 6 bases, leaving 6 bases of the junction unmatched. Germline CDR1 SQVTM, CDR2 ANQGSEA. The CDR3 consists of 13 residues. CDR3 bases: TGCAGCGTGGACAGGGAAAAGGAAGAGACCCAGTACTTC. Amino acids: CSVDREKEETQYF. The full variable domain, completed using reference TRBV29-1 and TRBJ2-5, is SAVISQKPSRDICQRGTSLTIQCQVDSQVTMMFWYRQQPGQSLTLIATANQGSEATYESGFVIDKFPISRPNLTFSTLTVSNMSPEDSSIYLCSVDREKEETQYFGPGTRLLVL.

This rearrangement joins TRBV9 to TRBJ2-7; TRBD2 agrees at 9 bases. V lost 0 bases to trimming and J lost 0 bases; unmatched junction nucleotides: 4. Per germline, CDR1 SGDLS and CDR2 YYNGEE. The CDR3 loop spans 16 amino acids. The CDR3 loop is CASSVGVAGDSYEQYF. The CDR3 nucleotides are TGTGCCAGCAGCGTAGGGGTAGCGGGGGACTCCTACGAGCAGTACTTC. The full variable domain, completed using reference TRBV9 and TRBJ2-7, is DSGVTQTPKHLITATGQRVTLRCSPRSGDLSVYWYQQSLDQGLQFLIQYYNGEERAKGNILERFSAQQFPDLHSELNLSSLELGDSALYFCASSVGVAGDSYEQYFGPGTRLTVT.

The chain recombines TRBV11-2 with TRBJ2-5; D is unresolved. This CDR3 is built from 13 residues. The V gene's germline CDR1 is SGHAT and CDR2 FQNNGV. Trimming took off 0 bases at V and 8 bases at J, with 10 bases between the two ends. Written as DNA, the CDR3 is TGTGCCAGCAGCTTAGACAGGCAATTCACCCAGTACTTC. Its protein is CASSLDRQFTQYF.

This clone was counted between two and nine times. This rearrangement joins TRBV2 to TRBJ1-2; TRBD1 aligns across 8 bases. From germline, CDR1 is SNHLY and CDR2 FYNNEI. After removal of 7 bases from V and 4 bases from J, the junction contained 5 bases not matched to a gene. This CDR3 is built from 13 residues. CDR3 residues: CASKGQGIYGYTF. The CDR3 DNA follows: TGTGCCAGCAAAGGACAGGGAATCTATGGCTACACCTTC.

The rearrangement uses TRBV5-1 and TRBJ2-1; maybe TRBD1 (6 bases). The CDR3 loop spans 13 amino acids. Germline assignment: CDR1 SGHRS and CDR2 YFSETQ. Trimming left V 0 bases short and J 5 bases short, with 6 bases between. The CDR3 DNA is TGCGCCAGCAGCTTGGGACAGGACAATGAGCAGTTCTTC. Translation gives CASSLGQDNEQFF.

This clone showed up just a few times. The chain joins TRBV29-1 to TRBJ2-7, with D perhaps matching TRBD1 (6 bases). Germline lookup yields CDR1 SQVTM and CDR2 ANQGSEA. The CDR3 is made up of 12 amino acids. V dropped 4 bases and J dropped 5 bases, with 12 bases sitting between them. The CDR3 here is CSVAQGAHEQYF. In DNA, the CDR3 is TGCAGCGTTGCACAGGGAGCTCACGAGCAGTACTTC.